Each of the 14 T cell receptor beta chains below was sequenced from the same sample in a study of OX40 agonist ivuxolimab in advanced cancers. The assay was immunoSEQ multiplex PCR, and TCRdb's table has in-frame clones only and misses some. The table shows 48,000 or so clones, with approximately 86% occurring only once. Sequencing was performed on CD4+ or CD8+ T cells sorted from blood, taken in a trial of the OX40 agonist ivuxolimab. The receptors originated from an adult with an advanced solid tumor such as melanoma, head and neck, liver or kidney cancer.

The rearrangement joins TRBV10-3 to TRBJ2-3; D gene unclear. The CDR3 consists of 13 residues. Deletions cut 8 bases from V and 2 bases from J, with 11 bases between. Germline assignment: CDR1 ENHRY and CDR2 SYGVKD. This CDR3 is CAISVGSTDTQYF. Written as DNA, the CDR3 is TGTGCCATCTCCGTCGGGTCCACAGATACGCAGTATTTT.

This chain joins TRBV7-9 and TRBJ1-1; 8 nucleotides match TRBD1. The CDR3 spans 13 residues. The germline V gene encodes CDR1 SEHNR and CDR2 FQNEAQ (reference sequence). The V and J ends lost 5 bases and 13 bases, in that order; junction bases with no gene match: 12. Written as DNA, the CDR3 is TGTGCCAGCAGCGTTCAACTCGGGACAGGCAGTTTCTTT. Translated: CASSVQLGTGSFF.

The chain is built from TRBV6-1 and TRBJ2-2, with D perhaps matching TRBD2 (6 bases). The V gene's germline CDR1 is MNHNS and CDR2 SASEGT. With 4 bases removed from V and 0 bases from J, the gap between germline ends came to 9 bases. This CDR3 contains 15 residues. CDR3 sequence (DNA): TGTGCCAGCAGTGCAGGGACTGCGAACACCGGGGAGCTGTTTTTT. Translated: CASSAGTANTGELFF.

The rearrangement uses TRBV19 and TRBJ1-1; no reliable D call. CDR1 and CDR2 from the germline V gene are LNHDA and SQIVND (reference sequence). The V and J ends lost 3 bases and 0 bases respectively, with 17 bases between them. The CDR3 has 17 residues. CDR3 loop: CASSIFTGSVMNTEAFF. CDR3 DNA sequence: TGTGCCAGTAGTATTTTCACGGGCAGCGTAATGAACACTGAAGCTTTCTTT.

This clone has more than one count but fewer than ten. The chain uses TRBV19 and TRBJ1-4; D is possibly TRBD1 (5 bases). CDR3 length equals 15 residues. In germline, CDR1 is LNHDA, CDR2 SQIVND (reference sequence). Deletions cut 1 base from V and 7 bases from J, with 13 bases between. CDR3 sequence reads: CASSIAGGALEKLFF. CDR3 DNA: TGTGCCAGTAGTATAGCCGGGGGAGCGCTTGAAAAACTGTTTTTT.

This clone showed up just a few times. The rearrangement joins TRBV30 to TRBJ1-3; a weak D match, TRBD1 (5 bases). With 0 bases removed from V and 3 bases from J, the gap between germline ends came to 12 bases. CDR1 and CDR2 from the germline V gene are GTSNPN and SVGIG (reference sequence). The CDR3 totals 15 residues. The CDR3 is CAWSVWGLGGNTIYF. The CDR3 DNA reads TGTGCCTGGAGTGTTTGGGGACTTGGTGGAAACACCATATATTTT.

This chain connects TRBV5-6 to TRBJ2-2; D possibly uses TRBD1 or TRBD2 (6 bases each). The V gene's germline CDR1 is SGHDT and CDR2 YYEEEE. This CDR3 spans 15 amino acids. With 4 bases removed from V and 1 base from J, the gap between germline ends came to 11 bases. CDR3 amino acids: CASSRRDKNTGELFF. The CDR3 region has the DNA TGTGCCAGCAGCCGGCGGGACAAGAACACCGGGGAGCTGTTTTTT.

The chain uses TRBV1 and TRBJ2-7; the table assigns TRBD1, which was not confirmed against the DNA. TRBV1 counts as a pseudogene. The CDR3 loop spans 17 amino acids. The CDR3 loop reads CTSSQEFRDRLAYEQYF. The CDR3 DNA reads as TGCACCAGCAGCCAAGAGTTTCGGGACAGGTTGGCCTACGAGCAGTACTTC.

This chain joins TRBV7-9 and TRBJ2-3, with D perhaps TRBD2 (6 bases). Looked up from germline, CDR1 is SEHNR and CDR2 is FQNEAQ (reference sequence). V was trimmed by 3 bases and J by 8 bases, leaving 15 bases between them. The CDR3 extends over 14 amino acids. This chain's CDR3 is CASSLDTSSATQYF. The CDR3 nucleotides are TGTGCCAGCAGCTTGGACACTTCTAGCGCTACGCAGTATTTT.

CDR3 bases: TGTGCCAGCAGCCGCCGCACAGGGGTAGCTCATGGCTACACCTTC. It encodes CASSRRTGVAHGYTF. The genes are TRBV2 and TRBJ1-2, with 7 nucleotides matching TRBD1. Germline values: CDR1 SNHLY, CDR2 FYNNEI. The J segment lost 6 bases and the V segment lost 6 bases, leaving 13 bases of the junction unmatched. The CDR3 totals 15 residues.

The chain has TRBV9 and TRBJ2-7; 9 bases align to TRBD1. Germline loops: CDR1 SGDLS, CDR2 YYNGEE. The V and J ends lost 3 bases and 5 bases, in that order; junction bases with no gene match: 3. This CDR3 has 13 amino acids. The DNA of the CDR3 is TGTGCCAGCAGCGGGGGGACAGGGAACGAGCAGTACTTC. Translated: CASSGGTGNEQYF.

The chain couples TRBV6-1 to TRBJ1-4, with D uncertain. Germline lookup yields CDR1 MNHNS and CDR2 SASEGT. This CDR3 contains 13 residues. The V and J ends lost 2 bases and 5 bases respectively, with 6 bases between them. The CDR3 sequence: CASSELGNEKLFF. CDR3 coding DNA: TGTGCCAGCAGTGAACTGGGGAATGAAAAACTGTTTTTT.

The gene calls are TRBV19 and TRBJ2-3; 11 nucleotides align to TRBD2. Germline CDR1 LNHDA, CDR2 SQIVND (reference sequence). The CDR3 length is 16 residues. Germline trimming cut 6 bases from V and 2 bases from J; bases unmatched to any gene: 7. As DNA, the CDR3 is TGTGCCAGTAGGCGACGGACTAGCGGGTTCACAGATACGCAGTATTTT. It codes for CASRRRTSGFTDTQYF.

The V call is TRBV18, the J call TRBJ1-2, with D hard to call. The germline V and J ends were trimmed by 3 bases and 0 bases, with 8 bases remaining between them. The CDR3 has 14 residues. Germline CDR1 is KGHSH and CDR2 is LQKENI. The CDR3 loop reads CASSPRTANYGYTF. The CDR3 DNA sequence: TGTGCCAGCTCACCTAGGACGGCTAACTATGGCTACACCTTC.